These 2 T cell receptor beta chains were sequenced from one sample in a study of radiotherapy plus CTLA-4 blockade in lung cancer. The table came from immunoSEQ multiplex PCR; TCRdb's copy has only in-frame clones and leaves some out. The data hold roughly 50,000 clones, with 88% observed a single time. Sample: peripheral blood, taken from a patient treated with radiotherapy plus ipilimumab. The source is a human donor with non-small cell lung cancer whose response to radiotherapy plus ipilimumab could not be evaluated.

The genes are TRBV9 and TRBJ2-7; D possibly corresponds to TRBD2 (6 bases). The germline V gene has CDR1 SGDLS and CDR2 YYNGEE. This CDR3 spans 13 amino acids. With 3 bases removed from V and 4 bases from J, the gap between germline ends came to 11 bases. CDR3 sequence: CASSGLRGYEQYF. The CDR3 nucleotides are TGTGCCAGCAGCGGGCTTCGGGGGTACGAGCAGTACTTC.

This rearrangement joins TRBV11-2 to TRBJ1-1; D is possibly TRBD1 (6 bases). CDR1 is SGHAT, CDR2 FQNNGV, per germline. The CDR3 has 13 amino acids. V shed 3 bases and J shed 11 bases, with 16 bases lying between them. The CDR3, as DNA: TGTGCCAGCAGCTTCCAATTACAGGGTGGGGCTTTCTTT. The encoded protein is CASSFQLQGGAFF.